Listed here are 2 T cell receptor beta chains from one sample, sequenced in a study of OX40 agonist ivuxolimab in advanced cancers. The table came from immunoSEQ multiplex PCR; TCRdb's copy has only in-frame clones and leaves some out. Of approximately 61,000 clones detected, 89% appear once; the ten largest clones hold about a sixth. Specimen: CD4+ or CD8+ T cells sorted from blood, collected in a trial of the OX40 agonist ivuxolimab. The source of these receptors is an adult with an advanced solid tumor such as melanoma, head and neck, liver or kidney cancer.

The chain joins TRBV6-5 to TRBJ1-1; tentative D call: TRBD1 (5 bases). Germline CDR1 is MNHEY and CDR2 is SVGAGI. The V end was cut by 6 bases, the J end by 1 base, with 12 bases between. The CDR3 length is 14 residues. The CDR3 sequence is CASSFREGNTEAFF. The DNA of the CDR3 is TGTGCCAGCAGCTTCAGGGAGGGGAACACTGAAGCTTTCTTT.

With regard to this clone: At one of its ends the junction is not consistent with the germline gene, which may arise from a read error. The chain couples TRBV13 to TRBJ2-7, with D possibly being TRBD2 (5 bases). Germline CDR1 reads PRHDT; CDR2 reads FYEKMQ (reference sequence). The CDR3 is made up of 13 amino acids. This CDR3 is CASSRGTSGAQNF. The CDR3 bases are TGTGCCAGCAGCCGGGGAACAAGCGGAGCCCAAAACTTC.